The T cell receptor beta chain under discussion was sequenced for a study of T cell repertoires in cytomegalovirus infection. Study context: Researchers turned to recently identified HLA-C-restricted CMV epitopes as well as well-studied HLA-B-restricted ones. CMV infection together with matching HLA type was indicated by public TCR beta signatures. Study observations and caveats: Clonotypes of TCR beta that were HLA-C-restricted and CMV-specific dominated the ex vivo response.

After removal of 4 bases from V and 1 base from J, the junction contained 6 bases not matched to a gene. This CDR3 contains 15 residues. This clonotype turned up a few times. What it recognizes is unknown. MiXCR was run by TCRdb on the reads, yielding one entry per CDR3 protein. This sample has around 89,000 distinct CDR3 sequences, with around 28% found just once. The chain links TRBV12-3 or TRBV12-4 to TRBJ1-1; 7 bases are shared with TRBD1. Source: CD8+ T cells from cultured PBMCs, taken from culture after CMV antigen stimulation. This TCR derives from a human donor in good health (CMV status not recorded). Some clones in this sample may be carry-over from other donors' samples. The CDR3 reads CASSSRQGQNTEAFF. As DNA, the CDR3 is TGTGCCAGCAGTTCGCGACAGGGACAGAACACTGAAGCTTTCTTT.